This TCR beta chain was sequenced in a study of T cells in Graves' hyperthyroidism and ophthalmopathy (dated by TCRdb to about 2019). Notes on the research overall: Peripheral blood was sampled at the time of initial diagnosis, prior to any treatment. To identify TCR V-J signatures that set the groups apart, the researchers used a discovery cohort of 100 patients, made up of 40 to 45 with Graves' ophthalmopathy and about 55 with stable Graves' hyperthyroidism. An independent validation cohort of 18 to 20 hyperthyroidism patients and roughly 16 patients who later progressed to ophthalmopathy tested prospective prediction of ophthalmopathy. The roughly 94 discovery patients were randomly divided into training and test sets at a 7:3 ratio. In roughly six Graves' hyperthyroidism patients, the study also compared T-cell repertoires from thyroid tissue with T-cell repertoires from blood. Once sampling was done, hyperthyroidism patients were given methimazole at a starting dose of 30 mg daily, whereas ophthalmopathy patients were given high-dose intravenous methylprednisolone. According to the paper, TCR Vbeta CDR3 sequencing was carried out on roughly 130 peripheral blood samples, which came from under 50 ophthalmopathy, around 74 hyperthyroidism and approximately 17 progressor patients. What the research found in general, with its limitations: In validation, the model predicted progression to ophthalmopathy with 60% to 71% sensitivity and approximately 78% specificity, a median of 6.5 months before onset. Blood samples also contained most of the expanded thyroid clonotypes (frequency above 0.001), which suggests that blood repertoires may reflect thyroid immune responses. A model built on a 13 V-J signature distinguished ophthalmopathy from stable hyperthyroidism, reaching roughly 88% sensitivity and under 84% specificity in cross-validation and 80%/75% in testing. Sample size was not statistically predetermined, and blinding of investigators to group allocation was not performed.

Stable Graves' hyperthyroidism was defined as no progression to ophthalmopathy during 18 months of follow-up. Hyperthyroidism patients were aged 18 to 65 years and newly diagnosed, with disease duration of less than 2 months. Any patient with an uncontrolled infection, another autoimmune disease, pregnancy or lactation was excluded. Diagnoses were based on clinical symptoms, serum thyroxine and TRAb, thyroid ultrasound and orbital computed tomography. PBMCs were separated from 8 to 10 ml of fresh peripheral blood using Ficoll-Paque density gradient centrifugation. Total RNA was extracted with Trizol reagent, and quality was checked on an Agilent 2100 Bioanalyzer. The TCR beta CDR3 regions were amplified from RNA transcripts. The first round of RT-PCR for the TCR CDR3 was performed with the HTBI primer set and the Qiagen OneStep RT-PCR kit. The libraries were constructed in a second round of multiplex PCR and then size-selected and purified. The libraries were sequenced on an Illumina HiSeq2000 using paired-end 100 bp reads. The original pipeline was this. Raw data were processed with SOAPnuke, discarding reads with adapters, uncalled bases, mean Phred below 15, or no exact constant-primer or identifier match. COPE v1.2.5 was used to merge high-quality paired reads, and clonotypes were defined as unique nucleotide sequences. MiTCR v1.1 was used to align clonotypes to the IMGT TRBV, TRBD and TRBJ reference segments. The analysis was restricted to V-J combinations with a frequency above 0.0001, which together covered just over 99% of the repertoires. A TCS score was defined as the ratio of F50 (clonal expansion) to E x V (chaos), with BLOSUM62-based TCRdist applied between CDR3 peptides within each V-J. Welch's t-statistics and random forest reduced roughly 530 V-J features to about 13, which were used in a naive Bayes classifier (R e1071). The public sequencing data were trimmed at Q25 with fastp and processed into clonotypes with MiXCR by TCRdb, which kept only in-frame beta chains. For every CDR3 protein sequence, its rows merge into one entry that carries the most common genes and DNA. TCRdb assigned the V and J calls; the authors' analysis was not used. The sample table contains more than 500,000 distinct CDR3 sequences; only one count was recorded for around 13% of them. The leading ten clones occupy approximately 15% of the sample.

Concerning this clonotype itself: What this receptor recognizes is not known. No quality values exist for individual bases; no much larger clone is one base distant.

This clonotype was obtained from a woman between 35 and 50 years old with Graves' hyperthyroidism. Sequencing input: blood.

Here is the DNA: TGCGCCAGCAGTGAGGGGACGGGAGCAGGGGAGACCCAGTACTTC. This translates into CASSEGTGAGETQYF. The chain is encoded by TRBV10-2 joined to TRBJ2-5; the best D guess is TRBD2, with 6 bases matching. V loses 2 bases, J loses 5 bases, and the germline ends lie 15 bases apart. CDR1 and CDR2 are read off the germline V gene as WSHSY and SAAADI. The CDR3 contains 15 residues, cysteine and phenylalanine counted. This entry keeps only the CDR3 DNA: 45 bases, framed from base 1.